This is a list of T cell receptor beta chains from one sample in a study of cytomegalovirus exposure and HLA in healthy donors. The method was immunoSEQ multiplex PCR; TCRdb's version includes in-frame clones alone and lacks a portion of them. This table has about 140,000 clones, about 80% appearing once. Sequenced material: PBMCs. These receptors originate from a man aged 25-45 years in good health and CMV-seropositive. The CDR3 runs from the conserved cysteine through the conserved F or W. A D gene is named only where the DNA matches it firmly. Not every row has a clone size; where given, it reads once, few, many or a size class.

d_gene,abundance,j_gene,v_gene,CDR3nt,CDR3aa
TRBD2,.,TRBJ2-2,TRBV9,TGTGCCAGCAGCCCGAGGACTAGCGGGATCGCCGGGGAGCTGTTTTTT,CASSPRTSGIAGELFF
.,.,TRBJ1-3,TRBV4-2,TGTGCCAGCAGCCAAGTAGACTCGAGCTCTGGAAACACCATATATTTT,CASSQVDSSSGNTIYF
TRBD1,.,TRBJ1-3,TRBV5-5,TGTGCCAGCAGCTTAAAGGGGGCAGACGGTGGAAACACCATATATTTT,CASSLKGADGGNTIYF
.,.,TRBJ1-5,TRBV19,TGTGCCAGTAGGGCCGGGGAAGTGCCCCAGCATTTT,CASRAGEVPQHF
TRBD1,.,TRBJ2-5,TRBV19,TGTGCCAGTGGACAGGGGGTAGAGACCCAGTACTTC,CASGQGVETQYF
TRBD2,.,TRBJ2-2,TRBV13,TGTGCCAGCAGCCTACGACTAGCGGGAGGGAGGGAGCTGTTTTTT,CASSLRLAGGRELFF
TRBD1,once,TRBJ1-1,TRBV7-2,TGTGCCAGCAGCCTAGGGACAGTTGCCGGTACTGAAGCTTTCTTT,CASSLGTVAGTEAFF
.,.,TRBJ1-5,TRBV7-3,TGTGCCAGCAGCCCGGATCAGCCCCAGCATTTT,CASSPDQPQHF
.,.,TRBJ2-3,TRBV29-1,TGCAGCGTTGATGCGGCCCCTCTTGGCGGAAATACGCAGTATTTT,CSVDAAPLGGNTQYF
TRBD1,.,TRBJ2-1,TRBV7-8,TGTGCCAGCAGCTTAGAGGGGACAGGGGTAACCTACAATGAGCAGTTCTTC,CASSLEGTGVTYNEQFF
TRBD1,.,TRBJ2-3,TRBV19,TGTGCCAGCCGTTTGGGACAGGGGACAAATACGCAGTATTTT,CASRLGQGTNTQYF
TRBD1,.,TRBJ1-5,TRBV6-1,TGTGCCAGCAGTAGGGGACAGGGAGACCGTCAGCCCCAGCATTTT,CASSRGQGDRQPQHF
TRBD2,.,TRBJ2-1,TRBV5-1,TGCGCCAGCAGCTCGGCGGGGGGCGGGAATGAGCAGTTCTTC,CASSSAGGGNEQFF
TRBD2,.,TRBJ2-7,TRBV5-1,TGCGCCAGCAGTCGCGGACTAGCGGGCCACGAGCAGTACTTC,CASSRGLAGHEQYF
TRBD1,.,TRBJ2-5,TRBV5-5,TGTGCCAGCAGCCACGCTCAGACAGGGGGCCTTGAGACCCAGTACTTC,CASSHAQTGGLETQYF
TRBD1,.,TRBJ2-1,TRBV5-1,TGCGCCAGCAGCCTTCGACAGGGGGCTGACGATGAGCAGTTCTTC,CASSLRQGADDEQFF
.,.,TRBJ2-1,TRBV5-4,TGTGCCAGCAGTGACCAGGCTAATGAGCAGTTCTTC,CASSDQANEQFF
.,.,TRBJ2-3,TRBV7-9,TGTTCCAGCAGCCCTACCCCCGGTACGCAGTATTTT,CSSSPTPGTQYF
.,.,TRBJ1-2,TRBV28,TGTGCCAGCAGTCGCGGCGCATTTGGCAGAAGGAACTATGGCTACACCTTC,CASSRGAFGRRNYGYTF
.,.,TRBJ2-2,TRBV9,TGTGCCAGCAGCGTAGGCTCGGGGCTAGCGTTGTCCGGGGAGCTGTTTTTT,CASSVGSGLALSGELFF
TRBD2,.,TRBJ2-1,TRBV5-1,TGCGCCAGCAGCTCCCCGGGACTAGCGGGATCCAATGAGCAGTTCTTC,CASSSPGLAGSNEQFF
.,.,TRBJ1-6,TRBV2,TGTGCCAGCAGACAGACTAACTATAATTCACCCCTCCACTTT,CASRQTNYNSPLHF
TRBD1,.,TRBJ1-5,TRBV6-1,TGTGCCAGCAGAGGGACAGCGGGTCAGCCCCAGCATTTT,CASRGTAGQPQHF
TRBD2,.,TRBJ2-1,TRBV9,TGTGCCAGCAGCGTAGGGGCTAGCGGGGGGGCGGGGAATGAGCAGTTCTTC,CASSVGASGGAGNEQFF
TRBD1,.,TRBJ1-1,TRBV9,TGTGCCAGCACCCGTGGGGACAGGGGGCCAACTGAAGCTTTCTTT,CASTRGDRGPTEAFF
.,.,TRBJ2-7,TRBV4-1,TGCGCCAGCAGCCAGGGCCAGGGTCCGTCCTACGAGCAGTACTTC,CASSQGQGPSYEQYF
.,.,TRBJ1-2,TRBV5-5,TGTGCCAGCAGCTTGGGCACAACCGCTCCCGGGGGCTACACCTTC,CASSLGTTAPGGYTF
.,.,TRBJ1-1,TRBV5-1,TGCGCCAGCGCGCCCTCAGGGGAAAATGAAGCTTTCTTT,CASAPSGENEAFF
.,.,TRBJ1-1,TRBV11-3,TGTGCCAGCAGCTTTGGGGGCCCCTCGGCCACTGAAGCTTTCTTT,CASSFGGPSATEAFF